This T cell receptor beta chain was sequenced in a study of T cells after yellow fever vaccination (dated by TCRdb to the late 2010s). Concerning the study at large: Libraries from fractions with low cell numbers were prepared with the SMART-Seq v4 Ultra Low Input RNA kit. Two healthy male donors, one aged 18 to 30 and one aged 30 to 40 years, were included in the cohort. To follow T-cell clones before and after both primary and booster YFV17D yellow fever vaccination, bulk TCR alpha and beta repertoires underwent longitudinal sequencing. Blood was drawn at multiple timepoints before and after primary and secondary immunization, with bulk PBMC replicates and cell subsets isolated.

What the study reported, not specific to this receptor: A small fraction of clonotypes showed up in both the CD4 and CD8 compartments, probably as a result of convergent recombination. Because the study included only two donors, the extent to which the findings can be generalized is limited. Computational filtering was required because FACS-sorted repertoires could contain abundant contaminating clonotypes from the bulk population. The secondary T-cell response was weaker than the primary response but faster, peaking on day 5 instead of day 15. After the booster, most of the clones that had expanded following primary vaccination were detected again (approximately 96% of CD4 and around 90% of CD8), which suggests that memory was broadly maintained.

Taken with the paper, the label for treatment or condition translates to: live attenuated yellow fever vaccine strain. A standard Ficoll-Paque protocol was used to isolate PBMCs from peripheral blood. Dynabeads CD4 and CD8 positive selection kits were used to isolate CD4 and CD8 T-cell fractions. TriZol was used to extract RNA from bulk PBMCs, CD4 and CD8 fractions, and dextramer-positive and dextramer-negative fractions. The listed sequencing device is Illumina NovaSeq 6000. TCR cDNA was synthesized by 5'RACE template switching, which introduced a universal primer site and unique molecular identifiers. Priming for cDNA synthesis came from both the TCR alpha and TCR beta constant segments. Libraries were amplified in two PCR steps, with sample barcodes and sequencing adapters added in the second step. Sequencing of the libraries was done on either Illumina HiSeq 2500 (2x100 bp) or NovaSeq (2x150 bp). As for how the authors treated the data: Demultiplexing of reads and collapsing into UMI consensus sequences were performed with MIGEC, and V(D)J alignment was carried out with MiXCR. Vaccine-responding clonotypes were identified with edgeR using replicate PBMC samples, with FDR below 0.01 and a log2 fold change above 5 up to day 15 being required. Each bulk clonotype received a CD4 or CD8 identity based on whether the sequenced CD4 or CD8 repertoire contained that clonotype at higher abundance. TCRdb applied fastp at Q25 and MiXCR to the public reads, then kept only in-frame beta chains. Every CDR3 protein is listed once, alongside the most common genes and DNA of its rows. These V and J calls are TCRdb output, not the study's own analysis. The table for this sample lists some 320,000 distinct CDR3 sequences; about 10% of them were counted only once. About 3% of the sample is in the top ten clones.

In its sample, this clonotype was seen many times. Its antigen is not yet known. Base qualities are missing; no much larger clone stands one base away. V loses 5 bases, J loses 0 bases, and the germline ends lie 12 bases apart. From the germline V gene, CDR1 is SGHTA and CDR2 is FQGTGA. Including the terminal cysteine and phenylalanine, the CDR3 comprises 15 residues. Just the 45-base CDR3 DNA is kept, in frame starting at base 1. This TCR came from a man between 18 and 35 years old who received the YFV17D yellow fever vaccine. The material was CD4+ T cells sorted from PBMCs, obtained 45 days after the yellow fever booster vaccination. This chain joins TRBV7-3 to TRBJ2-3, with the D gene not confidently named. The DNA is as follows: TGTGCCAGCAGCGCCAGGCGTTCTAGCACAGATACGCAGTATTTT. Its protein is CASSARRSSTDTQYF.